The sequence of this TCR beta chain was determined in a study of cytomegalovirus exposure and HLA in healthy donors. The study's findings and limits: Looking again later, the authors saw that most CMV-associated TCR beta chains seemed HLA-restricted.

The CDR3 is 13 residues long. V trimming: 5 bases; J trimming: 5 bases; junction bases outside the gene matches: 6. CDR1 MNHNS and CDR2 SASEGT come from the germline V gene. On this clone: What it binds is not known.

The PCR made use of 60 Vbeta and 13 Jbeta primers. The repertoire was sequenced with immunoSEQ multiplex PCR; TCRdb's copy has only in-frame clones and lacks some. The repertoire holds around 70,000 clones, with around two thirds as singletons. Sequenced: PBMCs. This TCR was recovered from a man between 60 and 75 years old in good health and CMV-seropositive. The chain recombines TRBV6-1 with TRBJ2-7; TRBD1 aligns across 7 bases. The CDR3 region is CASSLTGRHEQYF. CDR3 nucleotide sequence: TGTGCCAGCAGTTTGACAGGGCGCCACGAGCAGTACTTC.